This TCR beta chain was found in a study of blood T cells in healthy people across ages. Study-level findings and limits: Donor CMV infection status was unknown, possibly confounding age-related changes in expanded clonotypes. Diversity of TCR beta correlated strongly with naive T cell percentage.

V was pared by 5 bases and J by 8 bases, with 13 bases between. Germline CDR1 reads LGHNA; CDR2 reads YNFKEQ. This CDR3 has 14 amino acids. Primers used in a second PCR of about 7 to 11 cycles were a sample-barcoded 5' primer and a J-beta primer mix. One entry per CDR3 protein results from TCRdb running MiXCR on the 5' RACE reads. The table lists 550,000 to 650,000 distinct CDR3 sequences, roughly 30% of them singletons. Each donor had approximately 10 milliliters of peripheral blood drawn. Isolated PBMCs totaled at least 7 million in each sample. This clonotype was observed a handful of times. Antigen specificity is unknown. With a much larger clone just one base away, this may be a read error.

The V gene is TRBV4-2, the J gene TRBJ1-6; a weak D match, TRBD1 (6 bases). Sample: blood. The clonotype was recovered from a woman older than 75 in good health. CDR3 sequence (DNA): TGTGCCAGCAGCGGCGGACAGTTGGATTCACCCCTCCACTTT. Translating gives CASSGGQLDSPLHF.